Listed here are 10 T cell receptor beta chains from one sample, sequenced in a study of blood T cell repertoires in COVID-19. Clones were read by immunoSEQ multiplex PCR, and TCRdb kept only the in-frame ones, dropping some. The top ten clones hold approximately 10% of a sample with over 130,000 clones, 85% to 90% of them seen once. Sequenced material: peripheral blood. The receptors were gathered from a woman older than 75 with acute or convalescent COVID-19.

The V call is TRBV15, the J call TRBJ1-1; maybe TRBD1 (6 bases). CDR1 and CDR2 from the germline V gene are LNHNV and YYDKDF (reference sequence). This CDR3 has 15 amino acids. The V gene lost 0 bases and the J gene lost 10 bases, with 18 bases spanning the gap. The CDR3: CATSRDQGTHLVAFF. The CDR3 DNA reads TGTGCCACCAGCAGAGATCAGGGGACCCACCTCGTAGCTTTCTTT.

The chain is built from TRBV5-4 and TRBJ1-1; D not resolved. Germline V gene data show CDR1 as SGHNT and CDR2 as YYREEE (reference sequence). V was pared by 4 bases and J by 8 bases, with 12 bases between. The CDR3 has 12 residues. CDR3 region: CASSVTLGEAFF. CDR3 nucleotide sequence: TGTGCCAGCAGCGTTACCCTCGGGGAAGCTTTCTTT.

This rearrangement joins TRBV3-1 (or the pseudogene TRBV3-2) to TRBJ1-6; TRBD1 might be the D (5 bases). Germline CDR1 and CDR2: LGHDT and YNNKEL (reference sequence). V lost 8 bases and J 13 bases, leaving 30 bases between the germline ends. The CDR3 is made up of 17 amino acids. As DNA, the CDR3 is TGTGCCAGCGTACTATTAACACCGGGACTCCGCCTTATCCCCCTCCACTTT. Protein sequence: CASVLLTPGLRLIPLHF.

The chain couples TRBV9 to TRBJ1-1, with a tentative D call TRBD1 (6 bases). The V gene's germline CDR1 is SGDLS and CDR2 YYNGEE. There are 13 residues in the CDR3. V lost 2 bases, J lost 7 bases, and 12 bases lay in between. The chain's CDR3 is CASSVEGVGEAFF. CDR3 coding DNA: TGTGCCAGCAGCGTCGAGGGGGTGGGTGAAGCTTTCTTT.

J is TRBJ1-5 and V is TRBV6-2 or TRBV6-3; D might be TRBD1 (5 bases). The CDR3 has 14 amino acids. Germline CDR1 MNHEY, CDR2 SVGEGT. Trimming removed 0 bases at V and 4 bases at J, with 7 bases between. CDR3 protein: CASSYSGRNQPQHF. The CDR3 DNA sequence: TGTGCCAGCAGTTACTCGGGGCGTAATCAGCCCCAGCATTTT.

This chain connects TRBV5-1 to TRBJ1-1; TRBD1 agrees at 9 bases. The CDR3 is 16 residues long. Losses at the gene ends were 4 bases for V and 2 bases for J; bases not matched to a gene: 9. Germline V gives CDR1 SGHRS, CDR2 YFSETQ. The CDR3 DNA reads TGCGCCAGCAGCCAATCGCTACAGGGGGCAAACACTGAAGCTTTCTTT. It encodes CASSQSLQGANTEAFF.

The chain has TRBV6-1 and TRBJ1-5; TRBD1 matches 10 bases. The V gene end was trimmed by 4 bases and the J gene end by 1 base; junction bases not matched to a gene: 4. This CDR3 is 16 amino acids long. Per the germline V gene, CDR1 is MNHNS and CDR2 is SASEGT. This chain's CDR3 is CASSGRTGGSNQPQHF. The CDR3 bases are TGTGCCAGCAGTGGGAGGACAGGGGGGAGCAATCAGCCCCAGCATTTT.

The chain uses TRBV3-1 (or the pseudogene TRBV3-2) and TRBJ2-6, with a weak D call TRBD2 (5 bases). CDR1 and CDR2 from the germline V gene are LGHDT and YNNKEL (reference sequence). This CDR3 is 17 amino acids long. V dropped 0 bases and J dropped 1 base, with 10 bases sitting between them. CDR3 bases: TGTGCCAGCAGCCAAGACCCGCCGGGGTCTGGGGCCAACGTCCTGACTTTC. Encoded protein: CASSQDPPGSGANVLTF.

The gene calls are TRBV5-1 and TRBJ1-1; no firm D call. CDR3 length equals 14 residues. CDR1 and CDR2 (germline): SGHRS, YFSETQ. V dropped 6 bases and J dropped 0 bases, with 12 bases sitting between them. CDR3 nucleotides: TGCGCCAGCAACCCGACAATCATGAACACTGAAGCTTTCTTT. This encodes CASNPTIMNTEAFF.

This chain links TRBV7-9 with TRBJ1-3; 7 bases align to TRBD1. The CDR3 extends over 18 amino acids. Germline V gene lookup returns CDR1 SEHNR and CDR2 FQNEAQ (reference sequence). Trimming removed 0 bases from V and 3 bases from J; junction bases left unmatched: 11. The DNA for the CDR3 is TGTGCCAGCAGCTTAGCCACTACCCACAGGGGTAGTGGAAACACCATATATTTT. Protein sequence: CASSLATTHRGSGNTIYF.